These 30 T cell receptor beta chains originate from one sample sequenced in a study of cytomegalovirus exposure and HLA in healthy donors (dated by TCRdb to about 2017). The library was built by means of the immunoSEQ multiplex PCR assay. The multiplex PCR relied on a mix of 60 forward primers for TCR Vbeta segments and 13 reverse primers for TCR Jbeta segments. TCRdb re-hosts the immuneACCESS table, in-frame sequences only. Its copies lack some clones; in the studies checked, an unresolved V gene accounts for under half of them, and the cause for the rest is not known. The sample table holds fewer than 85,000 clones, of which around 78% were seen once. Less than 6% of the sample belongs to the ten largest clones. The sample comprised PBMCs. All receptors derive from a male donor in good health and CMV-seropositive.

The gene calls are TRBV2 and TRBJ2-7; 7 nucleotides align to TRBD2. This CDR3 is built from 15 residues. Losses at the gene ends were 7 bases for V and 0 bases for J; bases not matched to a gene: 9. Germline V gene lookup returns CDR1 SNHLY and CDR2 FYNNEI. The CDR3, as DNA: TGTGCCAGCATTCGGAGCGGGGTTAGCTCCTACGAGCAGTACTTC. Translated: CASIRSGVSSYEQYF.

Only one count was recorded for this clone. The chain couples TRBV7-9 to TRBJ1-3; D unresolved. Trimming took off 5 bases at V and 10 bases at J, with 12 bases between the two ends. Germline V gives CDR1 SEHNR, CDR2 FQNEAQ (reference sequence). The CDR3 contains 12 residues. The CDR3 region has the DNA TGTGCCAGCAGCCGCCCCGGGTGGACCATATATTTT. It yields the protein CASSRPGWTIYF.

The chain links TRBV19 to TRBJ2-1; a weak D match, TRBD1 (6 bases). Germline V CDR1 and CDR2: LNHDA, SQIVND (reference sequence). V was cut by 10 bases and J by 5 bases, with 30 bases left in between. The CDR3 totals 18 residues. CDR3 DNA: TGTGCCACCCGACAAGACAGGTTGTCGTCGAGTCCTGACAATGAGCAGTTCTTC. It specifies CATRQDRLSSSPDNEQFF.

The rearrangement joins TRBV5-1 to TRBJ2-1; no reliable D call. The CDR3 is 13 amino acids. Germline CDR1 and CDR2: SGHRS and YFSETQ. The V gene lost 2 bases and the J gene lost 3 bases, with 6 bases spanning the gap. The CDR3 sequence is CASSFEFYNEQFF. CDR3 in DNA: TGCGCCAGCAGCTTCGAGTTCTACAATGAGCAGTTCTTC. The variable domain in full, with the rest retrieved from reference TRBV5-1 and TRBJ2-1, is KAGVTQTPRYLIKTRGQQVTLSCSPISGHRSVSWYQQTPGQGLQFLFEYFSETQRNKGNFPGRFSGRQFSNSRSEMNVSTLELGDSALYLCASSFEFYNEQFFGPGTRLTVL.

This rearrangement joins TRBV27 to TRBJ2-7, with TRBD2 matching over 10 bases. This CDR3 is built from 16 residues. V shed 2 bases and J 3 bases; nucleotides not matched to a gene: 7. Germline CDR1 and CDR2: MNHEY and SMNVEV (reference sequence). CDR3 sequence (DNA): TGTGCCAGCAGTTTAAGTGGGGCTAGCGGGGGCTACGAGCAGTACTTC. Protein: CASSLSGASGGYEQYF.

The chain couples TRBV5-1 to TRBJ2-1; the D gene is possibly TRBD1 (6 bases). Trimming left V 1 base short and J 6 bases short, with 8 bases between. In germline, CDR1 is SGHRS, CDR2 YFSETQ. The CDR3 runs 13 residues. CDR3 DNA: TGCGCCAGCAGCTTGACAGGGTTCAATGAGCAGTTCTTC. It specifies CASSLTGFNEQFF.

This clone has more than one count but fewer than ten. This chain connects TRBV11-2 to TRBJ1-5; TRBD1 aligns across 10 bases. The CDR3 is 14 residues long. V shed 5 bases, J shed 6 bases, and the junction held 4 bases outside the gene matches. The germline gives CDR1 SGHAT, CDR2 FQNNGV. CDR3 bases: TGTGCCAGCAGCCTCGGGACAGGGGCTCAGCCCCAGCATTTT. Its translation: CASSLGTGAQPQHF.

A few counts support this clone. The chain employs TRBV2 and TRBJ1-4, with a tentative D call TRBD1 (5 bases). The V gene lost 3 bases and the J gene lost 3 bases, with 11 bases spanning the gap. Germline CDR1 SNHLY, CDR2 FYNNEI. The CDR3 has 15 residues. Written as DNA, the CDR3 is TGTGCCAGCAGTGACGCGGGGGGAGCTAATGAAAAACTGTTTTTT. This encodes CASSDAGGANEKLFF.

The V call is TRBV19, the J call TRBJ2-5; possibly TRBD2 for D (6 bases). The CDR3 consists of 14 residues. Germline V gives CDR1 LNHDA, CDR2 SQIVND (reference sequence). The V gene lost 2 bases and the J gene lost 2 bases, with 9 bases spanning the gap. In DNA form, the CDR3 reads TGTGCCAGTAGTATAAGGGCGGGACAAGAGACCCAGTACTTC. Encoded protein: CASSIRAGQETQYF.

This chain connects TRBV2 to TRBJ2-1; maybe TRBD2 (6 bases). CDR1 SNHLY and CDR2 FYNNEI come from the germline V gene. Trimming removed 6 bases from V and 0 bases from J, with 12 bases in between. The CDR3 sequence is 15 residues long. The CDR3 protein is CASRPGGSSYNEQFF. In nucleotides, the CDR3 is TGTGCCAGCAGGCCCGGGGGTTCCTCCTACAATGAGCAGTTCTTC. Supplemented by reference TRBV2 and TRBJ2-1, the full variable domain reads EPEVTQTPSHQVTQMGQEVILRCVPISNHLYFYWYRQILGQKVEFLVSFYNNEISEKSEIFDDQFSVERPDGSNFTLKIRSTKLEDSAMYFCASRPGGSSYNEQFFGPGTRLTVL.

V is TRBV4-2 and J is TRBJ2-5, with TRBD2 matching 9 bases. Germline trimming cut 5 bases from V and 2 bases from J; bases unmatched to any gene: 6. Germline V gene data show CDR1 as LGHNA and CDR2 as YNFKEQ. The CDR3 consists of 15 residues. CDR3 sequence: CASSSGTSRQETQYF. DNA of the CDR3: TGTGCCAGCAGCTCGGGGACTAGCCGTCAAGAGACCCAGTACTTC.

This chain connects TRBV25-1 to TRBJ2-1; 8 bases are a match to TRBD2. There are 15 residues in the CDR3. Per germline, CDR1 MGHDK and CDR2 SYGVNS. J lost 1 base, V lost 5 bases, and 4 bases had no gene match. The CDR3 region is CASSWAGGSYNEQFF. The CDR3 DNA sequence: TGTGCCAGCAGTTGGGCGGGGGGATCCTACAATGAGCAGTTCTTC.

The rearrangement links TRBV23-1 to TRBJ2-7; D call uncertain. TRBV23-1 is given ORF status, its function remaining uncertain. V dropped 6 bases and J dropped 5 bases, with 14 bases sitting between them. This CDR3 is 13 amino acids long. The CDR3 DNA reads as TGCGCCAGCAGGCCCCGACTCCGGGACGAGCAGTACTTC. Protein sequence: CASRPRLRDEQYF.

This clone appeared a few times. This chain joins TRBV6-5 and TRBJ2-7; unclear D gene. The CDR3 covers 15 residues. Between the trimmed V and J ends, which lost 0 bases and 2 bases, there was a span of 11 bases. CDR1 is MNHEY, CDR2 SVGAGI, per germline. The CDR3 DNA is TGTGCCAGCAGTTACTCGAACCTAGGCGCCTACGAGCAGTACTTC. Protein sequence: CASSYSNLGAYEQYF.

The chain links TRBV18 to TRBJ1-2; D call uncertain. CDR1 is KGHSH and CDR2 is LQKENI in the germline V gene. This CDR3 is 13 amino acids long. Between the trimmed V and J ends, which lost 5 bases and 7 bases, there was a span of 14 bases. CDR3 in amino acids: CASSTGNGGGYTF. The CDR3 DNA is TGTGCCAGCTCAACGGGTAACGGCGGTGGCTACACCTTC.

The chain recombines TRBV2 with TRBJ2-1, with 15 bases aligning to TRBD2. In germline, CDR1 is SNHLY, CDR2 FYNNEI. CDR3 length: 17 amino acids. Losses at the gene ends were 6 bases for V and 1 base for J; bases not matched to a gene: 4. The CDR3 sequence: CASRGTSGGPSYNEQFF. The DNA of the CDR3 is TGTGCCAGCAGGGGGACTAGCGGGGGGCCATCCTACAATGAGCAGTTCTTC. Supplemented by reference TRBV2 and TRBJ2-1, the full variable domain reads EPEVTQTPSHQVTQMGQEVILRCVPISNHLYFYWYRQILGQKVEFLVSFYNNEISEKSEIFDDQFSVERPDGSNFTLKIRSTKLEDSAMYFCASRGTSGGPSYNEQFFGPGTRLTVL.

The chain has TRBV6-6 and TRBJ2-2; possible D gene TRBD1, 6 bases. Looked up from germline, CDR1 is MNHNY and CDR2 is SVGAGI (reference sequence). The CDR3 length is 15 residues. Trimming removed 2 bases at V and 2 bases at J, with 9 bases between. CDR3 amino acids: CASSYPRGNTGELFF. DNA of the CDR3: TGTGCCAGCAGTTACCCCAGGGGTAACACCGGGGAGCTGTTTTTT.

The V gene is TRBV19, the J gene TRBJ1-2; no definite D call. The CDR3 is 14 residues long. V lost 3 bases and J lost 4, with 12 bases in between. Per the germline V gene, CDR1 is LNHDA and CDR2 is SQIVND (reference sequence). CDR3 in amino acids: CASSIGGLGYGYTF. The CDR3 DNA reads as TGTGCCAGTAGTATTGGAGGATTGGGCTATGGCTACACCTTC.

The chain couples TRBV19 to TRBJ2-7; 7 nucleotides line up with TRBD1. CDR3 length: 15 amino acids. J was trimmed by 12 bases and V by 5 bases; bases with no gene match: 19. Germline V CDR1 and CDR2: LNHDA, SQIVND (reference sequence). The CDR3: CASSSSGTVFTRRYF. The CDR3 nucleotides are TGTGCCAGTAGTTCCTCCGGGACAGTCTTCACGAGGCGGTACTTC.

Written as DNA, the CDR3 is TGTGCCAGCAGCCGAGGACTAGCGGGAGAGGTAGATACGCAGTATTTT. Encoded protein: CASSRGLAGEVDTQYF. V is TRBV4-2 and J is TRBJ2-3; 13 bases are shared with TRBD2. The CDR3 contains 16 residues. From germline, CDR1 is LGHNA and CDR2 YNFKEQ. V was clipped by 4 bases and J by 5 bases; unmatched bases: 6.

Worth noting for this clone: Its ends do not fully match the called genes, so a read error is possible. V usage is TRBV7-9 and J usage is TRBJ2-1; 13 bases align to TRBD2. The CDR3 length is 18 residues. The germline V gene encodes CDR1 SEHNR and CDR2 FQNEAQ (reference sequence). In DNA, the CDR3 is TGTTCCAGCAGCTTACTAGCGGGGGGGCCTGGGACCTTCACTGAGCAGTTCTTC. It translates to CSSSLLAGGPGTFTEQFF.

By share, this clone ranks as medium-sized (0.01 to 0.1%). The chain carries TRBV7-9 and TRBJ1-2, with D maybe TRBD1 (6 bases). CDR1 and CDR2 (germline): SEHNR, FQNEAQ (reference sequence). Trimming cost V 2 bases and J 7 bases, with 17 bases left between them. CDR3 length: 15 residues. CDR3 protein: CASSLNDQGMRGYTF. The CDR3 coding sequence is TGTGCCAGCAGCTTAAACGATCAGGGGATGCGTGGCTACACCTTC.

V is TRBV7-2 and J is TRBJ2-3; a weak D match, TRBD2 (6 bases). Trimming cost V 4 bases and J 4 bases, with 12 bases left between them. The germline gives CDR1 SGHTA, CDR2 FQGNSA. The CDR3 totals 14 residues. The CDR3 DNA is TGTGCCAGCAGCTACCGACTAGTCCCAGATACGCAGTATTTT. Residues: CASSYRLVPDTQYF.

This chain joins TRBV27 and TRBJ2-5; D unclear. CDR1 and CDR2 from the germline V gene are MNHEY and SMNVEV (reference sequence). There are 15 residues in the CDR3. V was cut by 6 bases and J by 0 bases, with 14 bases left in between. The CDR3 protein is CASRTLDTYQETQYF. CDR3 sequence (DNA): TGTGCCAGCAGAACCCTCGACACCTACCAAGAGACCCAGTACTTC.

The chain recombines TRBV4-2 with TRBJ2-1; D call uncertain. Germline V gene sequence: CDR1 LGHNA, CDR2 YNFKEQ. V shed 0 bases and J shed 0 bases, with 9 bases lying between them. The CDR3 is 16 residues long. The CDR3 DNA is TGTGCCAGCAGCCAAGAAACTGCGGTCTCCTACAATGAGCAGTTCTTC. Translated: CASSQETAVSYNEQFF.

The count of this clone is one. The CDR3 sequence: CASSHGPQGTGQETQYF. The CDR3 coding sequence is TGCGCCAGCAGCCACGGGCCGCAGGGGACGGGCCAAGAGACCCAGTACTTC. The genes are TRBV4-1 and TRBJ2-5; a weak D match, TRBD1 (6 bases). This CDR3 comprises 17 residues. Germline V gene data show CDR1 as MGHRA and CDR2 as YSYEKL. V shed 3 bases and J shed 1 base, with 18 bases lying between them.

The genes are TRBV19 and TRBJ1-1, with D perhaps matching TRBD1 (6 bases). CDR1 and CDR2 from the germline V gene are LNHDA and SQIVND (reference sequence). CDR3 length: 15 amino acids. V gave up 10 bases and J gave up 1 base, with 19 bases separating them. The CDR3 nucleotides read TGTGCCACCCATTTCCCAGGGGTTACGAACACTGAAGCTTTCTTT. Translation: CATHFPGVTNTEAFF.

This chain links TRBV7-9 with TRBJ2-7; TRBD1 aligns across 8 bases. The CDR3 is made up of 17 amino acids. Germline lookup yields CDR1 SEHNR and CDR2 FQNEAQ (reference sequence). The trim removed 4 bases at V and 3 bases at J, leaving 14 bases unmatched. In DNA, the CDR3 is TGTGCCAGCAGCTCCGTGAATTTGGGACAGGATTTCTACGAGCAGTACTTC. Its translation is CASSSVNLGQDFYEQYF.

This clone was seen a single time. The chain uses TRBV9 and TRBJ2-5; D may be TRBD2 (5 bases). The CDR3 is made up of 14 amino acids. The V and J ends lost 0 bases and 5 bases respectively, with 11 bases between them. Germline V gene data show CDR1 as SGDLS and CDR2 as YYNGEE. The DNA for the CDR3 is TGTGCCAGCAGCGTAGTGTCTAGCTGGGAGACCCAGTACTTC. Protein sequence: CASSVVSSWETQYF.

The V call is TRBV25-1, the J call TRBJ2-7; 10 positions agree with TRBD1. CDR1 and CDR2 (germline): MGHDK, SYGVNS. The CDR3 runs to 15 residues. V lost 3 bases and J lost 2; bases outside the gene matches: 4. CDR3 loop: CASSDPGQGAYEQYF. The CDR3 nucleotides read TGTGCCAGCAGTGACCCCGGACAGGGGGCCTACGAGCAGTACTTC.